The T cell receptor beta chain described here comes from a study of blood T cell repertoires in COVID-19. Study summary: PBMCs, B-cell-depleted T cells, or T cells were the source of the cDNA or gDNA that made up the material.

Recruitment covered some 25 US areas and drew participants whose ages spanned about 18 to 90 years. Cohort assignment relied on participant-reported clinical history. Recovery among Cohort 3 donors was established by two negative PCRs, clearance, or symptom resolution. CDR1 is DFQATT and CDR2 is SNEGSKA in the germline V gene (reference sequence). The CDR3 covers 16 residues. Trimming cost V 3 bases and J 3 bases; bases outside gene matches: 7. Method: immunoSEQ multiplex PCR; TCRdb's copy keeps in-frame clones and lacks some. The data show roughly 370,000 clones, around 87% seen once. The receptor's source is a woman in her forties or fifties who had recovered from COVID-19. Sequencing used PBMCs or T cells enriched from blood (not recorded which). The V and J genes are TRBV20-1 and TRBJ2-1; 11 bases are a match to TRBD2. Written as DNA, the CDR3 is TGCAGTGCTAGTGAGACTAGCGGGACCTTCTACAATGAGCAGTTCTTC. It codes for CSASETSGTFYNEQFF.